This passage covers 19 T cell receptor beta chains from one sample sequenced in a study of blood T cell repertoires in COVID-19. Data came from immunoSEQ multiplex PCR; TCRdb stores just in-frame clones and leaves some out. The sample holds some 250,000 clones, 70% to 90% seen once. Specimen: peripheral blood. The receptors come from a woman aged 40 to 50 who had recovered from COVID-19.

The rearrangement links TRBV27 to TRBJ2-7; 7 positions agree with TRBD1. The germline V gene has CDR1 MNHEY and CDR2 SMNVEV (reference sequence). J gave up 0 bases and V 7 bases, and 9 bases lay outside the gene matches. The CDR3 consists of 15 residues. Here the CDR3 reads CASNLRDSRSYEQYV. The DNA of the CDR3 is TGTGCCAGCAACCTGAGGGACAGCCGCTCCTACGAGCAGTACGTC.

The V call is TRBV24-1, the J call TRBJ2-1; TRBD2 matches 8 bases. Germline lookup yields CDR1 KGHDR and CDR2 SFDVKD. V shed 4 bases and J 0 bases; nucleotides not matched to a gene: 22. CDR3 size: 22 residues. The CDR3 DNA is TGTGCCACCAGTGACCCGGGGGGGGACGGAGGGACTGGCATCAGCTCCTACAATGAGCAGTTCTTC. Translation gives CATSDPGGDGGTGISSYNEQFF.

The V and J genes are TRBV7-2 and TRBJ2-7; 12 nucleotides match TRBD2. Germline V gene data show CDR1 as SGHTA and CDR2 as FQGNSA. This CDR3 spans 19 amino acids. V trimming: 5 bases; J trimming: 2 bases; junction bases outside the gene matches: 16. The CDR3 is CASSVGASGRAGDPYEQYF. CDR3 coding DNA: TGTGCCAGCAGCGTAGGGGCTAGCGGGAGGGCCGGGGACCCCTACGAGCAGTACTTC.

The chain carries TRBV19 and TRBJ1-2, with 8 bases fitting TRBD1. Germline lookup yields CDR1 LNHDA and CDR2 SQIVND (reference sequence). This CDR3 has 15 amino acids. The junction had 10 bases not matched to a gene; V was cut back by 3 bases and J by 7 bases. DNA for the CDR3: TGTGCCAGTAGTATGGGTGGCAGGGGGCCCGGTGGCTACACCTTC. It specifies CASSMGGRGPGGYTF.

In this sample, this clone turned up many times. This chain links TRBV18 with TRBJ1-4; 8 nucleotides match TRBD1. The CDR3 is 17 residues long. CDR1 is KGHSH and CDR2 is LQKENI in the germline V gene. Trimming took 2 bases from V and 0 from J; bases not matched to a gene: 5. This CDR3 is CASSPAGGRATNEKLFF. For the CDR3, the DNA is TGTGCCAGCTCACCAGCAGGGGGCCGGGCAACTAATGAAAAACTGTTTTTT.

This chain connects TRBV24-1 to TRBJ1-2; D is perhaps TRBD1 (6 bases). The germline gives CDR1 KGHDR, CDR2 SFDVKD. The CDR3 is made up of 13 amino acids. V was cut by 4 bases and J by 8 bases, with 13 bases left in between. The CDR3 loop is CATSDRRGEGYTF. DNA of the CDR3: TGTGCCACCAGTGACCGCAGGGGAGAGGGCTACACCTTC.

The chain links TRBV3-1 (or the pseudogene TRBV3-2) to TRBJ1-2; a possible D gene is TRBD1 (5 bases). Per the germline V gene, CDR1 is LGHDT and CDR2 is YNNKEL (reference sequence). V shed 1 base and J shed 4 bases, with 13 bases lying between them. The CDR3 runs to 15 residues. CDR3 DNA sequence: TGTGCCAGCAGCCAAGGATGGGGGGATAGCTATGGCTACACCTTC. Its translation is CASSQGWGDSYGYTF.

The chain uses TRBV5-1 and TRBJ1-2; D remains ambiguous. Germline V lookup: CDR1 SGHRS, CDR2 YFSETQ. The CDR3 loop spans 15 amino acids. Trimming removed 4 bases from V and 0 bases from J, with 13 bases in between. The DNA for the CDR3 is TGCGCCAGCAGCCCAGGCGACGCCCCTAACTATGGCTACACCTTC. Translation: CASSPGDAPNYGYTF.

This clone was counted ten times or more. The gene calls are TRBV6-2 or TRBV6-3 and TRBJ1-5; D possibly corresponds to TRBD1 (5 bases). V lost 6 bases, J lost 0 bases, and 15 bases lay in between. CDR3 length: 16 amino acids. Germline values: CDR1 MNHEY, CDR2 SVGEGT. The CDR3 coding sequence is TGTGCCAGCAGCGACGGGGCGGGGGATAGCAATCAGCCCCAGCATTTT. It codes for CASSDGAGDSNQPQHF.

The chain joins TRBV11-3 to TRBJ2-2; TRBD1 agrees at 9 bases. The germline V gene has CDR1 SGHNT and CDR2 YENEEA. This CDR3 is built from 15 residues. Trimming cost V 4 bases and J 5 bases; bases outside gene matches: 5. The CDR3 region is CASSWGTGSTGELFF. The CDR3 DNA follows: TGTGCCAGCAGCTGGGGGACAGGGAGTACCGGGGAGCTGTTTTTT. The full variable domain, rest sourced from reference TRBV11-3 and TRBJ2-2, is EAGVVQSPRYKIIEKKQPVAFWCNPISGHNTLYWYLQNLGQGPELLIRYENEEAVDDSQLPKDRFSAERLKGVDSTLKIQPAELGDSAVYLCASSWGTGSTGELFFGEGSRLTVL.

V is TRBV6-6 and J is TRBJ2-7, with TRBD2 as a possible D gene (5 bases). The CDR3 runs 13 residues. The V gene's germline CDR1 is MNHNY and CDR2 SVGAGI (reference sequence). The ends were cut back, 6 bases at V and 2 bases at J, with 11 bases in the middle. In nucleotides, the CDR3 is TGTGCCAGCAGGGACTGGGCCCCCTACGAGCAGTACTTC. Translated, it gives CASRDWAPYEQYF.

This chain links TRBV11-2 with TRBJ1-1, with 8 bases aligning to TRBD1. This CDR3 comprises 13 residues. V dropped 7 bases and J dropped 5; count of bases not matched to a gene: 6. CDR1 is SGHAT and CDR2 is FQNNGV in the germline V gene. The CDR3 spells CASTRTGRTEAFF. CDR3 nucleotides: TGTGCCAGCACCCGGACAGGGAGGACTGAAGCTTTCTTT.

The CDR3 DNA sequence: TGTGCCAGCAGCGACCGGCAAGAGACCCAGTACTTC. Its translation is CASSDRQETQYF. The rearrangement links TRBV9 to TRBJ2-5; D call uncertain. There are 12 residues in the CDR3. Germline V gives CDR1 SGDLS, CDR2 YYNGEE. The V and J ends lost 3 bases and 2 bases respectively, with 5 bases between them.

This chain uses TRBV13 with TRBJ2-1; weak D call: TRBD1 (5 bases). Germline CDR1 reads PRHDT; CDR2 reads FYEKMQ (reference sequence). Trimming left V 2 bases short and J 9 bases short, with 8 bases between. CDR3 size: 12 residues. The CDR3 here is CASSLKGREQFF. In DNA, the CDR3 is TGTGCCAGCAGCTTAAAGGGGCGTGAGCAGTTCTTC. Together with reference TRBV13 and TRBJ2-1, the CDR3 gives the full variable domain: AAGVIQSPRHLIKEKRETATLKCYPIPRHDTVYWYQQGPGQDPQFLISFYEKMQSDKGSIPDRFSAQQFSDYHSELNMSSLELGDSALYFCASSLKGREQFFGPGTRLTVL.

The chain couples TRBV27 to TRBJ2-4, with 11 bases fitting TRBD1. Germline CDR1 MNHEY, CDR2 SMNVEV (reference sequence). The CDR3 has 16 amino acids. Trimming took 8 bases from V and 10 from J; bases not matched to a gene: 16. The CDR3 DNA is TGTGCCAGCGGGGGGAATAGGGACAGGGGGACTAGGATTCAGTACTTC. This translates into CASGGNRDRGTRIQYF.

The chain is built from TRBV9 and TRBJ2-1, with 10 bases fitting TRBD2. This CDR3 region has 16 residues. Germline CDR1 is SGDLS and CDR2 is YYNGEE. The V and J ends lost 0 bases and 10 bases, in that order; junction bases with no gene match: 10. CDR3 DNA sequence: TGTGCCAGCAGCGTAGCGGCGGCTAGCGGGAGTCACGAGCAGTTCTTC. It encodes CASSVAAASGSHEQFF.

This chain connects TRBV10-1 to TRBJ2-7; 9 bases are shared with TRBD2. This CDR3 contains 17 residues. CDR1 is WNHNN, CDR2 SYGVQD, per germline (reference sequence). J gave up 5 bases and V 6 bases, and 17 bases lay outside the gene matches. The DNA for the CDR3 is TGCGCCAGCAGCCAAAGAAAGAAGCGGGAGGTTGCCCACGAGCAGTACGTC. This codes for CASSQRKKREVAHEQYV.

The V gene is TRBV9, the J gene TRBJ2-2; D is unclear. The CDR3 runs 15 residues. V lost 0 bases, J lost 0 bases, and 6 bases lay in between. CDR1 is SGDLS, CDR2 YYNGEE, per germline. The CDR3 loop is CASSVDGSNTGELFF. DNA for the CDR3: TGTGCCAGCAGCGTAGACGGTTCGAACACCGGGGAGCTGTTTTTT. The variable domain in full, completed from reference TRBV9 and TRBJ2-2, reads DSGVTQTPKHLITATGQRVTLRCSPRSGDLSVYWYQQSLDQGLQFLIQYYNGEERAKGNILERFSAQQFPDLHSELNLSSLELGDSALYFCASSVDGSNTGELFFGEGSRLTVL.

The chain employs TRBV30 and TRBJ1-4; D is ambiguous. The V end was cut by 2 bases, the J end by 8 bases, with 12 bases between. Germline V lookup: CDR1 GTSNPN, CDR2 SVGIG (reference sequence). This CDR3 has 13 residues. The CDR3 sequence: CAWSRGQREKLFF. The CDR3 coding sequence is TGTGCCTGGAGTCGCGGCCAGCGGGAAAAACTGTTTTTT.